Below, 9 T cell receptor beta chains from the same sample are listed, as sequenced in a study of high-grade serous ovarian cancer treatment subgroups. Clones were sequenced by immunoSEQ multiplex PCR, and TCRdb holds only the in-frame ones, with some missing. The table shows some 40,000 clones, with around three quarters occurring only once. Tumor samples were taken before definitive surgery or chemotherapy. Sequenced sample: tumor tissue. These receptors were collected from a human donor with high-grade serous ovarian cancer.

The gene calls are TRBV23-1 and TRBJ2-2; D perhaps matches TRBD1 (5 bases). TRBV23-1 is classed as an ORF, of uncertain function. This CDR3 has 14 residues. V was shortened by 11 bases and J by 0 bases, with 13 bases between the two germline ends. The CDR3 sequence: CAGNRQPNTGELFF. For the CDR3, the DNA is TGCGCCGGCAACCGACAGCCGAACACCGGGGAGCTGTTTTTT.

The chain recombines TRBV7-2 with TRBJ2-3; D possibly corresponds to TRBD2 (6 bases). The CDR3 has 15 amino acids. V was pared by 5 bases and J by 1 base, with 13 bases between. CDR1 is SGHTA, CDR2 FQGNSA, per germline. DNA for the CDR3: TGTGCCAGCAGCCTCCGGATAGCGGGCACAGATACGCAGTATTTT. Translated, it gives CASSLRIAGTDTQYF.

The V and J genes are TRBV5-8 and TRBJ1-2; 8 bases are shared with TRBD1. CDR3 length equals 14 residues. The trim removed 4 bases at V and 8 bases at J, leaving 10 bases unmatched. Looked up from germline, CDR1 is SGHTS and CDR2 is YDEGEE. The chain's CDR3 is CASSIQQGVLGYTF. The CDR3 DNA follows: TGTGCCAGCAGCATCCAACAGGGGGTTCTAGGCTACACCTTC.

The chain combines TRBV28 with TRBJ2-7; D unresolved. This CDR3 has 14 amino acids. Germline-derived CDR1 and CDR2 are MDHEN and SYDVKM. Trimming took off 11 bases at V and 3 bases at J, with 20 bases between the two ends. CDR3 sequence (DNA): TGTGCCTCTCGACCAGATCTTCCCCTCTACGAGCAGTACTTC. Its protein is CASRPDLPLYEQYF. The variable domain in full, completed from reference TRBV28 and TRBJ2-7, reads DVKVTQSSRYLVKRTGEKVFLECVQDMDHENMFWYRQDPGLGLRLIYFSYDVKMKEKGDIPEGYSVSREKKERFSLILESASTNQTSMYLCASRPDLPLYEQYFGPGTRLTVT.

This chain connects TRBV28 to TRBJ2-5; 9 positions agree with TRBD1. CDR3 size: 15 residues. The germline V gene has CDR1 MDHEN and CDR2 SYDVKM. The V gene end was trimmed by 2 bases and the J gene end by 4 bases; junction bases not matched to a gene: 5. The CDR3 DNA reads as TGTGCCAGCAGTTTAGGGGGACAGGGAAGAGAGACCCAGTACTTC. Residues: CASSLGGQGRETQYF.

The chain combines TRBV4-1 with TRBJ2-7, with D perhaps TRBD1 or TRBD2 (6 bases each). V was pared by 0 bases and J by 3 bases, with 12 bases between. The CDR3 spans 15 residues. Germline V CDR1 and CDR2: MGHRA, YSYEKL. CDR3 loop: CASSQEARGLYEQYF. CDR3 bases: TGCGCCAGCAGCCAAGAGGCCAGGGGACTCTACGAGCAGTACTTC.

The J gene is TRBJ1-2, the V gene TRBV7-8; D ambiguous. Germline CDR1 SGHVS, CDR2 FQNEAQ. This CDR3 is built from 16 residues. V lost 1 base, J lost 8 bases, and 20 bases lay in between. The CDR3 region is CASSLESLPRREGYTF. For the CDR3, the DNA is TGTGCCAGCAGCTTAGAGTCCCTCCCGCGACGGGAGGGCTACACCTTC.

The chain recombines TRBV19 with TRBJ2-7; D not resolved. The CDR3 covers 11 residues. The ends were cut back, 8 bases at V and 4 bases at J, with 9 bases in the middle. In germline, CDR1 is LNHDA, CDR2 SQIVND (reference sequence). This CDR3 is CASSNGYEQYF. The CDR3 bases are TGTGCCAGTTCAAACGGATACGAGCAGTACTTC.

This chain joins TRBV14 and TRBJ2-3, with D possibly being TRBD1 (6 bases). Between the trimmed V and J ends, which lost 2 bases and 4 bases, there was a span of 10 bases. Germline CDR1 is SGHDN and CDR2 is FVKESK. The CDR3 totals 14 residues. The CDR3 nucleotides read TGTGCCAGCAGCCAACAATGGGGGCCAGATACGCAGTATTTT. It is translated as CASSQQWGPDTQYF.